This T cell receptor (beta chain) was identified during a study of blood T cell repertoires in COVID-19. Whole-study context: Acute-phase and convalescent COVID-19 samples originated in the United States, Italy and Spain.

This table comes from immunoSEQ multiplex PCR, and its TCRdb copy is limited to in-frame clones, with some not included. The repertoire includes 150,000 to 200,000 clones, about nine tenths of them detected once, and around 4.6% sits in the top ten. V was clipped by 2 bases and J by 5 bases, with 15 bases between them. The length of the CDR3 is 15 residues. CDR1 MNHEY and CDR2 SVGAGI come from the germline V gene. This clonotype was sampled from a man aged 30-40 years with COVID-19, enrolled during active disease. Material: peripheral blood. This chain joins TRBV6-5 and TRBJ1-2; D might be TRBD1 (6 bases). Written as DNA, the CDR3 is TGTGCCAGCAGTTACGGGACACTGGGTCGGTATGGCTACACCTTC. It is translated as CASSYGTLGRYGYTF.